The rows below give T cell receptor beta chains drawn from one sample of a study of vaccination and CD4 T cells after COVID-19. TCRdb independently ran MiXCR on the PCR reads; one entry per CDR3 protein. The sample comprises 13,000 or so distinct CDR3 sequences, 53% of which are singletons, and over 25% rests with the top ten. These TCRs' antigens remain unknown. Sequencing was performed on CD4+ T cells from blood, cultured in vitro. The source is a human donor who had recovered from COVID-19. Each CDR3 is given without its conserved first and last residue.

j_call	v_call	cdr3_aa
TRBJ2-3	TRBV4-1	ASSQDGYPTDTQY
TRBJ1-6	TRBV9	ASAAGQNSPLH
TRBJ1-1	TRBV5-1	ASSLWGSVGTEAF
TRBJ1-6	TRBV20-1	SVQASNSPLH
TRBJ2-1	TRBV7-3	ASSSDRANEQF
TRBJ2-5	TRBV27	ASRAPGLETQY
TRBJ1-1	TRBV7-9	ASSLEGIGEAF
TRBJ2-7	TRBV19	ASSSRTAQVEQY
TRBJ1-3	TRBV1	TIYDRETGNTIY
TRBJ1-1	TRBV11-3	ASSLEGYGTVNTEAF
TRBJ1-6	TRBV5-4	ASSSGGGRDNSPLH
TRBJ1-5	TRBV6-1	ASRPGSSLGNQPQH
TRBJ2-5	TRBV21-1	ASSQLRTRGQETQY
TRBJ1-5	TRBV6-5	ASSYAGNSNQPQH
TRBJ1-2	TRBV7-6	ASSLRDRAGYT
TRBJ2-1	TRBV30	AWSVGASRPEQF
TRBJ2-1	TRBV28	ASSPPGLAGSGEQF
TRBJ1-5	TRBV2	ASRGTENQPQH
TRBJ2-5	TRBV19	ASSISTIRTETQY
TRBJ1-6	TRBV10-3	AITQDRDGSPLH
TRBJ1-6	TRBV6-1	ASSLSLSGGNSPLH
TRBJ1-4	TRBV19	ASSSEGATNEKLF
TRBJ2-3	TRBV12-3/TRBV12-4	ASTKGDTQY
TRBJ1-6	TRBV11-3	ASSLGGNSPLH
TRBJ2-7	TRBV27	ASSVGGQGLTYEQY
TRBJ1-2	TRBV5-6	ASSLVGGLYGYT
TRBJ2-1	TRBV2	ASKRQVNSHEQF
TRBJ1-6	TRBV30	AWSNSQGNSPLH
TRBJ2-2	TRBV10-1	ASSELATGELF
TRBJ2-1	TRBV20-1	SALGLAGEEWSYNEQF
TRBJ1-2	TRBV7-9	ASSLYRDRDQGYT
TRBJ2-2	TRBV24-1	ATSDPQGAGSTGELF